This T cell receptor (beta chain) was sequenced for a study of cytomegalovirus exposure and HLA in healthy donors. Donors had nominal health at sampling but likely had unrecorded immune exposures. In regard to this clone: The antigen is unknown.

Regarding the study as a whole: There were some 150 TCR beta chains listed as cytomegalovirus-associated. Analysis was carried out at a later point, and it linked a missense DCLRE1C variant to TCR beta V- and J-gene trimming. For most subjects, TCR beta sequences were reported to predict HLA-A and HLA-B alleles with accuracy.

This CDR3 has 14 amino acids. Losses at the gene ends were 6 bases for V and 6 bases for J; bases not matched to a gene: 8. In germline, CDR1 is SGHDN, CDR2 FVKESK. Primers included in the PCR were 60 Vbeta and 13 Jbeta primers. The data were produced by immunoSEQ multiplex PCR, yet TCRdb's version contains in-frame clones alone and is incomplete. The sample yields over 65,000 clones, more than 60% seen once. This chain connects TRBV14 to TRBJ1-5; 7 bases match TRBD1. This TCR was sampled from a man aged 35-49 years in good health and CMV-seronegative. The sequenced material came from PBMCs. CDR3 DNA sequence: TGTGCCAGCAGTCAGACAGGGATGGGTCAGCCCCAGCATTTT. Protein product: CASSQTGMGQPQHF.